Listed below are T cell receptor beta chains from one sample, sequenced in a study of blood T cell repertoires in COVID-19. Measured with immunoSEQ multiplex PCR; TCRdb has only the in-frame clones, and not every one. The sample has about 160,000 clones, roughly 87% seen once. The specimen was peripheral blood. The origin of the receptors is a woman aged 55-70 years who had recovered from COVID-19. The CDR3 runs from the conserved cysteine through the conserved F or W. The D gene is left open where the match is weak. A clone size is listed for some rows: how often the clone was seen (once, few, many), or a class if it is expanded.

V gene	D gene	clone size	J gene	CDR3 protein	CDR3 DNA
TRBV19	TRBD2	once	TRBJ2-6	CASQRTSGGAGSSGANVLTF	TGTGCCAGTCAACGGACTAGCGGGGGGGCCGGTAGCTCTGGGGCCAACGTCCTGACTTTC
TRBV10-3	NA	NA	TRBJ1-5	CAISAGEDQPQHF	TGTGCCATCAGTGCAGGGGAAGACCAGCCCCAGCATTTT
TRBV7-3	NA	once	TRBJ2-2	CASPGRGTGELFF	TGTGCCAGCCCCGGCCGCGGCACCGGGGAGCTGTTTTTT
TRBV27	TRBD1	NA	TRBJ1-4	CASSWQGATNEKLFF	TGTGCCAGCAGTTGGCAGGGGGCAACTAATGAAAAACTGTTTTTT
TRBV10-2	TRBD1	NA	TRBJ1-2	CASNDGTGASYGYTF	TGCGCCAGCAATGACGGGACAGGGGCCAGCTATGGCTACACCTTC
TRBV9	NA	NA	TRBJ2-5	CASSVAIGGLKETQYF	TGTGCCAGCAGCGTAGCCATCGGGGGGCTAAAAGAGACCCAGTACTTC
TRBV3-1/TRBV3-2	TRBD1	NA	TRBJ2-7	CASSQGDSSYEQYF	TGTGCCAGCAGCCAAGGGGACAGCTCCTACGAGCAGTACTTC
TRBV7-8	NA	NA	TRBJ1-5	CASSLDRDQPQHF	TGTGCCAGCAGCTTAGACAGGGATCAGCCCCAGCATTTT
TRBV7-9	NA	NA	TRBJ2-5	CASSLQVNQETQYF	TGTGCCAGCAGCTTACAGGTGAACCAAGAGACCCAGTACTTC
TRBV3-1/TRBV3-2	NA	NA	TRBJ1-2	CASSRRDTGGYTF	TGTGCCAGCAGCCGCCGGGACACCGGAGGCTACACCTTC
TRBV4-2	NA	NA	TRBJ1-3	CASSQEWSRPDTIYF	TGTGCCAGCAGCCAAGAGTGGTCGCGCCCTGACACCATATATTTT
TRBV11-3	NA	few	TRBJ2-1	CASSLGHNNEQFF	TGTGCCAGCAGCCTGGGACACAACAATGAGCAGTTCTTC
TRBV12-5	NA	NA	TRBJ1-1	CASLKEGNTEAFF	TGTGCTAGTCTCAAGGAGGGGAACACTGAAGCTTTCTTT
TRBV28	NA	NA	TRBJ1-2	CASSTGRVESGYTF	TGTGCCAGCAGTACGGGGAGGGTTGAAAGTGGCTACACCTTC
TRBV19	TRBD1	NA	TRBJ2-7	CASSFNRGYEQYF	TGTGCCAGTAGTTTTAACAGGGGCTACGAGCAGTACTTC
TRBV11-3	TRBD1	NA	TRBJ2-7	CASSKGGQGSYEQYF	TGTGCCAGCAGCAAAGGGGGACAGGGTTCCTACGAGCAGTACTTC
TRBV30	NA	NA	TRBJ2-2	CAWSFKGVGTGELFF	TGTGCCTGGAGTTTCAAAGGGGTTGGCACCGGGGAGCTGTTTTTT
TRBV19	TRBD1	NA	TRBJ2-7	CASNQPGQGNEQYF	TGTGCCAGTAACCAACCGGGACAGGGTAACGAGCAGTACTTC
TRBV28	NA	once	TRBJ1-6	CASSPFYNSPLHF	TGTGCCAGCAGTCCTTTTTATAATTCACCCCTCCACTTT
TRBV19	NA	NA	TRBJ2-1	CASSIQGYNEQFF	TGTGCCAGTAGTATTCAGGGATACAATGAGCAGTTCTTC
TRBV3-1/TRBV3-2	NA	NA	TRBJ2-7	CASSQEGVRSQYF	TGTGCCAGCAGCCAGGAAGGGGTTAGGAGCCAGTACTTC
TRBV7-8	NA	NA	TRBJ2-3	CASRDGGSQYF	TGTGCCAGCAGGGACGGCGGGTCGCAGTATTTT
TRBV5-4	NA	NA	TRBJ1-2	CASSITPGLNYTF	TGTGCCAGCAGCATCACACCGGGACTCAACTACACCTTC
TRBV5-1	TRBD2	NA	TRBJ2-1	CASSLGLAGDNEQFF	TGCGCCAGCAGCTTGGGTCTAGCGGGGGACAATGAGCAGTTCTTC
TRBV7-2	TRBD1	NA	TRBJ2-7	CASSRDRGAYEQYF	TGTGCCAGCAGCCGCGACAGGGGAGCCTACGAGCAGTACTTC
TRBV12-2	NA	many	TRBJ2-5	CASRRGRPVGTQYF	TGTGCAAGTCGCCGGGGAAGGCCGGTCGGGACCCAGTACTTC